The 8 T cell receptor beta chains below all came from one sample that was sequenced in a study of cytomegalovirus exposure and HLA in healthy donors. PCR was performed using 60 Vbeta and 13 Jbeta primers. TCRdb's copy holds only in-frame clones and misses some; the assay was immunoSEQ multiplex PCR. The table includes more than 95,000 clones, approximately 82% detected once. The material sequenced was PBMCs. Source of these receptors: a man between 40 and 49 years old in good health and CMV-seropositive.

The CDR3 DNA follows: TGTGCCAGCAGCGCCTCCCGGGGGGCAGATACGCAGTATTTT. Protein sequence: CASSASRGADTQYF. The V gene is TRBV9, the J gene TRBJ2-3; 7 nucleotides agree with TRBD2. Trimming at V came to 3 bases and at J to 4 bases, leaving 5 bases not matched to a gene. There are 14 residues in the CDR3. CDR1 and CDR2 (germline): SGDLS, YYNGEE.

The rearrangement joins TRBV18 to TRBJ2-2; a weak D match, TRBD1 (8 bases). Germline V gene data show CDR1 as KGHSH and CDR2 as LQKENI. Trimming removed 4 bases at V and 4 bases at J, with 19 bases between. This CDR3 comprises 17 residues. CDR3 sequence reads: CASSRPGQGGGTGELFF. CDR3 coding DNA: TGTGCCAGCTCACGCCCTGGACAGGGAGGGGGCACCGGGGAGCTGTTTTTT. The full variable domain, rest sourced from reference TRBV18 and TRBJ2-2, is NAGVMQNPRHLVRRRGQEARLRCSPMKGHSHVYWYRQLPEEGLKFMVYLQKENIIDESGMPKERFSAEFPKEGPSILRIQQVVRGDSAAYFCASSRPGQGGGTGELFFGEGSRLTVL.

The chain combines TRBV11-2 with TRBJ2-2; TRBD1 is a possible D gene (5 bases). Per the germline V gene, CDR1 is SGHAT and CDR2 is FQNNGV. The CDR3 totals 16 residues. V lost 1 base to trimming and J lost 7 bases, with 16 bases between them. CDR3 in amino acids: CASSLAPSRVGGELFF. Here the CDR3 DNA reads TGTGCCAGCAGCTTAGCCCCCAGCAGGGTCGGCGGGGAGCTGTTTTTT. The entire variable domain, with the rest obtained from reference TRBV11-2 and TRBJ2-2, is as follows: EAGVAQSPRYKIIEKRQSVAFWCNPISGHATLYWYQQILGQGPKLLIQFQNNGVVDDSQLPKDRFSAERLKGVDSTLKIQPAKLEDSAVYLCASSLAPSRVGGELFFGEGSRLTVL.

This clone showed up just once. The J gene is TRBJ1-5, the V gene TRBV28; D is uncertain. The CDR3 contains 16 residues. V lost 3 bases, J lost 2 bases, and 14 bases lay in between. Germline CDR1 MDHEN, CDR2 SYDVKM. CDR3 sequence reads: CASSFPQRVGNQPQHF. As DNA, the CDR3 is TGTGCCAGCAGTTTTCCACAGAGGGTCGGCAATCAGCCCCAGCATTTT.

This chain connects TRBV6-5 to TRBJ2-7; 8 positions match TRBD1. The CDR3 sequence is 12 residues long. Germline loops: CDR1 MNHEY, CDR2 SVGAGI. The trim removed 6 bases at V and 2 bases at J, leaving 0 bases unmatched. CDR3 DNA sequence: TGTGCCAGCAGACAGGGGGCCTACGAGCAGTACTTC. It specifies CASRQGAYEQYF.

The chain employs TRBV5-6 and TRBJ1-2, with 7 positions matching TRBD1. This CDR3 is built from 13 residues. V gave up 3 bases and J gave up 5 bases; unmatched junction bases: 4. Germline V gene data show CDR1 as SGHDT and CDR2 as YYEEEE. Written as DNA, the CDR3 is TGTGCCAGCAGCTCCGGGACAGCTTATGGCTACACCTTC. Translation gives CASSSGTAYGYTF.

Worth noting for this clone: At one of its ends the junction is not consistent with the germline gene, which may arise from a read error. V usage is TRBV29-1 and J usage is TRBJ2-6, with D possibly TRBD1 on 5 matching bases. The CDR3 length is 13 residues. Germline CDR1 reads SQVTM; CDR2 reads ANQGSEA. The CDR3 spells CSVWGSGANGLTF. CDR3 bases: TGCAGCGTTTGGGGTTCTGGGGCCAACGGCCTGACTTTC.

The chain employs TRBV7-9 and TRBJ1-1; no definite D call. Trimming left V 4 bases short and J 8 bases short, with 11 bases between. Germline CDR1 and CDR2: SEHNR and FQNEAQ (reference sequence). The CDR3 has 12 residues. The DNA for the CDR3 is TGTGCCAGCAGCTCACCGGGAGGGGAAGCTTTCTTT. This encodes CASSSPGGEAFF.